Listed here are 27 T cell receptor beta chains from one sample, sequenced in a study of cytomegalovirus exposure and HLA in healthy donors. PCR amplification relied on 60 Vbeta primers (plus 13 Jbeta primers). The method was immunoSEQ multiplex PCR; TCRdb's version includes in-frame clones alone and lacks a portion of them. This sample has under 150,000 clones; just under 85% occur once, and the top ten carry about 1.4%. Sequencing used PBMCs. The receptor source for this set is a man in his thirties or forties in good health and CMV-seropositive.

V and J are TRBV14 and TRBJ2-5; weak D call: TRBD2 (5 bases). Germline CDR1 SGHDN, CDR2 FVKESK. The CDR3 totals 17 residues. Trimming stripped 0 bases from V and 0 bases from J, with 14 bases between. CDR3 bases: TGTGCCAGCAGCCAAGAAACGGGTGGCGGGTACCAAGAGACCCAGTACTTC. This gives the protein CASSQETGGGYQETQYF.

The genes are TRBV5-8 and TRBJ2-1; 8 bases agree with TRBD1. V shed 4 bases, J shed 5 bases, and the junction held 8 bases outside the gene matches. Germline V lookup: CDR1 SGHTS, CDR2 YDEGEE. This CDR3 has 15 amino acids. CDR3 region: CASSQTGGIHNEQFF. The CDR3 nucleotides are TGTGCCAGCAGCCAAACAGGGGGGATCCACAATGAGCAGTTCTTC.

The chain uses TRBV6-5 and TRBJ1-6, with D maybe TRBD1 (6 bases). V dropped 0 bases and J dropped 7 bases, with 10 bases sitting between them. Looked up from germline, CDR1 is MNHEY and CDR2 is SVGAGI. This CDR3 region has 15 residues. The CDR3 coding sequence is TGTGCCAGCAGTTACTCGAGGGGGAACAATTCACCCCTCCACTTT. Translating it yields CASSYSRGNNSPLHF.

This clone has only a few counts. The genes are TRBV6-8 and TRBJ2-7; 7 nucleotides agree with TRBD1. This CDR3 comprises 13 residues. With 11 bases clipped from V and 1 base from J, the junction kept 8 bases outside the gene matches. Germline CDR1 and CDR2: MNHGY and SAAAGT. The CDR3 sequence: CAPWDSFSYEQYF. DNA for the CDR3: TGTGCCCCTTGGGACAGTTTTTCCTACGAGCAGTACTTC.

The genes are TRBV5-1 and TRBJ1-4, with 7 bases fitting TRBD1. This CDR3 has 15 amino acids. V shed 4 bases and J 6 bases; nucleotides not matched to a gene: 9. Germline V lookup: CDR1 SGHRS, CDR2 YFSETQ. The DNA for the CDR3 is TGCGCCAGCAGCGCTACGGGACAGAGCGATGAAAAACTGTTTTTT. It translates to CASSATGQSDEKLFF.

The chain uses TRBV7-9 and TRBJ2-5; D is possibly TRBD1 (5 bases). V gave up 2 bases and J gave up 5 bases, with 12 bases separating them. CDR3 length: 14 amino acids. Germline values: CDR1 SEHNR, CDR2 FQNEAQ (reference sequence). CDR3 DNA sequence: TGTGCCAGCAGCTTAATAGTAGCAGGGGAGACCCAGTACTTC. The encoded protein is CASSLIVAGETQYF.

Only a few counts were recorded for this clone. This sequence joins TRBV4-1 and TRBJ2-1, with 7 bases fitting TRBD2. The CDR3 has 17 amino acids. Germline values: CDR1 MGHRA, CDR2 YSYEKL. After removal of 1 base from V and 6 bases from J, the junction contained 12 bases not matched to a gene. CDR3 protein: CASSQVWAGAWVNEQFF. The CDR3 DNA is TGCGCCAGCAGCCAAGTCTGGGCGGGAGCCTGGGTCAATGAGCAGTTCTTC.

This clone showed up just once. The chain uses TRBV5-6 and TRBJ2-7; the match to TRBD2 covers 13 bases. CDR3 size: 16 residues. Losses at the gene ends were 4 bases for V and 4 bases for J; bases not matched to a gene: 8. Germline-derived CDR1 and CDR2 are SGHDT and YYEEEE. CDR3 in amino acids: CASSPWTSGSRYEQYF. The CDR3 region has the DNA TGTGCCAGCAGCCCCTGGACTAGCGGGAGTAGGTACGAGCAGTACTTC.

V is TRBV6-1 and J is TRBJ1-3; no firm D call. Trimming took 5 bases from V and 0 from J, leaving 8 bases between them. This CDR3 region has 14 residues. The germline V gene has CDR1 MNHNS and CDR2 SASEGT. CDR3 coding DNA: TGTGCCAGCAGTTCAGTGTTCTCTGGAAACACCATATATTTT. It codes for CASSSVFSGNTIYF.

This rearrangement joins TRBV5-1 to TRBJ2-1; 14 nucleotides align to TRBD2. This CDR3 region has 16 residues. Germline V gene lookup returns CDR1 SGHRS and CDR2 YFSETQ. With 3 bases clipped from V and 7 bases from J, the junction kept 6 bases outside the gene matches. CDR3 protein: CASSWGTSGGVNEQFF. The CDR3 DNA reads as TGCGCCAGCAGCTGGGGGACTAGCGGGGGAGTGAATGAGCAGTTCTTC.

The chain employs TRBV6-6 and TRBJ1-2, with 7 bases lining up with TRBD1. The V gene end was trimmed by 5 bases and the J gene end by 8 bases; junction bases not matched to a gene: 8. Germline CDR1 and CDR2: MNHNY and SVGAGI (reference sequence). This CDR3 region has 13 residues. CDR3 loop: CASSQTGVEGYTF. The CDR3 DNA sequence: TGTGCCAGCAGTCAAACAGGGGTAGAGGGCTACACCTTC.

Comment on this clone: Other DNA sequences in the sample encode the same CDR3. The CDR3 DNA reads TGTGCCAGCTCACCACGGGCGGGAGGCACAGATACGCAGTATTTT. Encoded protein: CASSPRAGGTDTQYF. The rearrangement joins TRBV18 to TRBJ2-3; the match to TRBD2 covers 7 bases. Losses at the gene ends were 1 base for V and 1 base for J; bases not matched to a gene: 2. Germline assignment: CDR1 KGHSH and CDR2 LQKENI. The CDR3 totals 15 residues.

The chain combines TRBV11-3 with TRBJ1-4, with a weak D call TRBD1 (5 bases). In germline, CDR1 is SGHNT, CDR2 YENEEA. Trimming pared 0 bases from V and 7 bases from J, leaving 21 bases between. The CDR3 totals 18 residues. The CDR3 region has the DNA TGTGCCAGCAGCTTAGATTGGTTGCGGGGCGCGAATGGTGAAAAACTGTTTTTT. Protein product: CASSLDWLRGANGEKLFF.

Concerning this clone itself: Mismatch with germline at one junction end may stem from a read error. The genes are TRBV2 and TRBJ2-3, with 7 positions matching TRBD2. The CDR3 is 15 residues long. Germline assignment: CDR1 SNHLY and CDR2 FYNNEI. CDR3 nucleotide sequence: TGTGCCAGCAGTGAAAGGACTAGTGGCACAGATACGCAGTGTTTT. Amino acid sequence: CASSERTSGTDTQCF.

The chain combines TRBV9 with TRBJ1-1; 7 bases agree with TRBD1. Germline V gene sequence: CDR1 SGDLS, CDR2 YYNGEE. V shed 4 bases, J shed 0 bases, and the junction held 6 bases outside the gene matches. This CDR3 contains 15 residues. CDR3 sequence: CASSKRTGMNTEAFF. As DNA, the CDR3 is TGTGCCAGCAGCAAGCGGACAGGTATGAACACTGAAGCTTTCTTT.

The gene calls are TRBV6-1 and TRBJ1-5; no firm D call. CDR3 length equals 13 residues. Germline V gene lookup returns CDR1 MNHNS and CDR2 SASEGT. The V and J ends lost 3 bases and 1 base respectively, with 4 bases between them. CDR3 DNA sequence: TGTGCCAGCAGTGAGGCAAGCAATCAGCCCCAGCATTTT. Protein: CASSEASNQPQHF.

The sample holds one count of this clone. V usage is TRBV18 and J usage is TRBJ1-5; the D gene is possibly TRBD1 (6 bases). The length of the CDR3 is 15 residues. Germline CDR1 and CDR2: KGHSH and LQKENI. Trimming left V 5 bases short and J 3 bases short, with 14 bases between. The CDR3 DNA is TGTGCCAGCTCAGCTGACACAGGGAACAATCAGCCCCAGCATTTT. The encoded protein is CASSADTGNNQPQHF.

CDR3 loop: CASSGDSGASYNEQFF. The CDR3 nucleotides read TGTGCCAGCAGCGGCGATAGCGGGGCCTCCTACAATGAGCAGTTCTTC. This chain connects TRBV9 to TRBJ2-1, with 8 bases matching TRBD2. Losses at the gene ends were 3 bases for V and 0 bases for J; bases not matched to a gene: 5. The CDR3 is 16 amino acids. Germline CDR1 reads SGDLS; CDR2 reads YYNGEE.

CDR3 nucleotide sequence: TGCAGTGCTGGTGACATATCCTACACCTTC. Its protein product is CSAGDISYTF. The V and J genes are TRBV20-1 and TRBJ1-2; D remains ambiguous. Per the germline V gene, CDR1 is DFQATT and CDR2 is SNEGSKA (reference sequence). With 5 bases removed from V and 10 bases from J, the gap between germline ends came to 11 bases. The CDR3 loop spans 10 amino acids.

This rearrangement joins TRBV14 to TRBJ2-7; 8 nucleotides line up with TRBD1. This CDR3 is 14 amino acids long. V trimming: 1 base; J trimming: 3 bases; junction bases outside the gene matches: 2. Germline V lookup: CDR1 SGHDN, CDR2 FVKESK. The CDR3 reads CASSQGQGNYEQYF. The CDR3 DNA is TGTGCCAGCAGCCAAGGACAGGGGAACTACGAGCAGTACTTC.

Turning to this clone: Because it lacks the conserved phenylalanine or tryptophan at the end, this CDR3 is likely a read error. The DNA is left out, because the CDR3 cannot be placed on it with certainty; the CDR3 is given as TCRdb lists it. The gene calls are TRBV5-8 and TRBJ2-7; the table's D call of TRBD2 was not tested on the DNA. Germline assignment: CDR1 SGHTS and CDR2 YDEGEE. The CDR3 is 13 amino acids long, termini counted. This CDR3 is CASSLWDPGSSTS.

This chain connects TRBV27 to TRBJ1-3, with a tentative D call TRBD1 (5 bases). The CDR3 is made up of 14 amino acids. Germline values: CDR1 MNHEY, CDR2 SMNVEV (reference sequence). Trimming took off 6 bases at V and 0 bases at J, with 9 bases between the two ends. The CDR3 sequence: CASSDRYSGNTIYF. DNA for the CDR3: TGTGCCAGCAGCGACAGATACTCTGGAAACACCATATATTTT.

This clone occurred many times. V usage is TRBV6-6 and J usage is TRBJ1-4; D not certain. V was trimmed by 6 bases and J by 3 bases, leaving 11 bases between them. This CDR3 region has 14 residues. Germline assignment: CDR1 MNHNY and CDR2 SVGAGI (reference sequence). The CDR3 loop reads CASRPGGSNEKLFF. The CDR3 bases are TGTGCCAGCAGACCCGGCGGGTCTAATGAAAAACTGTTTTTT.

The rearrangement links TRBV5-6 to TRBJ1-3; a possible D gene is TRBD1 (5 bases). Trimming took 2 bases from V and 1 from J, leaving 16 bases between them. The CDR3 is made up of 17 amino acids. Germline lookup yields CDR1 SGHDT and CDR2 YYEEEE. CDR3 region: CASSFGVQGISGNTIYF. For the CDR3, the DNA is TGTGCCAGCAGCTTTGGTGTCCAGGGTATTTCTGGAAACACCATATATTTT.

The rearrangement uses TRBV5-5 and TRBJ1-1; D gene ambiguous. The germline V gene has CDR1 SGHKS and CDR2 YYEKEE (reference sequence). There are 14 residues in the CDR3. V lost 1 base, J lost 1 base, and 8 bases lay in between. CDR3 DNA: TGTGCCAGCAGCTTGTGGGGAGAGAACACTGAAGCTTTCTTT. Translation gives CASSLWGENTEAFF.

This clone was recorded once. The genes are TRBV20-1 and TRBJ1-1; D gene unclear. This CDR3 region has 11 residues. In germline, CDR1 is DFQATT, CDR2 SNEGSKA (reference sequence). The V gene lost 6 bases and the J gene lost 7 bases, with 12 bases spanning the gap. CDR3 residues: CSASGVFEAFF. CDR3 nucleotides: TGCAGTGCCAGCGGCGTCTTTGAAGCTTTCTTT.

The chain combines TRBV30 with TRBJ2-7, with a weak D call TRBD1 (6 bases). The germline V and J ends were trimmed by 6 bases and 5 bases, with 17 bases remaining between them. The CDR3 extends over 13 amino acids. CDR1 and CDR2 from the germline V gene are GTSNPN and SVGIG (reference sequence). The CDR3 bases are TGTGCCTGCACTCAGGACAGTCGAAACGAGCAGTACTTC. Protein sequence: CACTQDSRNEQYF.